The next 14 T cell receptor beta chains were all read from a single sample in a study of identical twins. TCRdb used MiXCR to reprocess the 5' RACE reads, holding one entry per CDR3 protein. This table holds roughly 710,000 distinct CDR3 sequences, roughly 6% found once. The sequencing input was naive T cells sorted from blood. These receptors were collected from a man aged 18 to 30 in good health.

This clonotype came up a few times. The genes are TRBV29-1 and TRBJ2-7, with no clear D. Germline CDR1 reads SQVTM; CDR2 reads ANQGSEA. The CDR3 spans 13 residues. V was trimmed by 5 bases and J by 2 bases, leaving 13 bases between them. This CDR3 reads CSVQGPGPYEQYF. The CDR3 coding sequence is TGCAGCGTTCAAGGTCCGGGCCCCTACGAGCAGTACTTC.

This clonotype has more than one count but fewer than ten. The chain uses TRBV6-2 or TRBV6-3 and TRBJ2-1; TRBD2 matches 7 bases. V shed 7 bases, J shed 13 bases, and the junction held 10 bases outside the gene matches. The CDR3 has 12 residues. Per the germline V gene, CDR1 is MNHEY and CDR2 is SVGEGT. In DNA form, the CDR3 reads TGTGCCAGCAACGCGGGACTACCCACACAGTTCTTC. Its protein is CASNAGLPTQFF.

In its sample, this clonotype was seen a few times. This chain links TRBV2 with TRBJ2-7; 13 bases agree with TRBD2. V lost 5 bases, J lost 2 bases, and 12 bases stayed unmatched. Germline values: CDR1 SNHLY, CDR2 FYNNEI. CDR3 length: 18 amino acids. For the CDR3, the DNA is TGTGCCAGCAGTCGTGGACTAGCGGGAGATTTTCCCGCCTACGAGCAGTACTTC. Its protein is CASSRGLAGDFPAYEQYF.

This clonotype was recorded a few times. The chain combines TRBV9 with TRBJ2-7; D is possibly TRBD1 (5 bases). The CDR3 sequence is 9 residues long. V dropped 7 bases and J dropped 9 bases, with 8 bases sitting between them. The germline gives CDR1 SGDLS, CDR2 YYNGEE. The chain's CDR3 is CASPQGQYV. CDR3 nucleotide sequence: TGTGCCAGCCCCCAGGGGCAGTACGTC.

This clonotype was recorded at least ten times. The CDR3 coding sequence is TGTGCCAGCAGTTTCGATCCGGGAGGCGAGCAGTACGTC. Protein sequence: CASSFDPGGEQYV. J is TRBJ2-7 and V is TRBV12-3 or TRBV12-4, with 7 bases fitting TRBD2. Trimming removed 3 bases from V and 6 bases from J; junction bases left unmatched: 5. This CDR3 region has 13 residues.

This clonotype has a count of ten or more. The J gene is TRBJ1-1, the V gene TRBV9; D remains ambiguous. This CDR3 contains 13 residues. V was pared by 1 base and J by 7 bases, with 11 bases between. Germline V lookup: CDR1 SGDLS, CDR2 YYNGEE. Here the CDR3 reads CASSVSPGVEAFF. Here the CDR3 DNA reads TGTGCCAGCAGCGTAAGCCCTGGAGTTGAAGCTTTCTTT.

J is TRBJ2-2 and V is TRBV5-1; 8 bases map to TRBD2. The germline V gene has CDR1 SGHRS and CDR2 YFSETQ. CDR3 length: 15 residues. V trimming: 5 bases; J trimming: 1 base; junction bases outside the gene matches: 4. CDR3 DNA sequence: TGCGCCAGCAGATTACTAGCGGAGAACACCGGGGAGCTGTTTTTT. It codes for CASRLLAENTGELFF.

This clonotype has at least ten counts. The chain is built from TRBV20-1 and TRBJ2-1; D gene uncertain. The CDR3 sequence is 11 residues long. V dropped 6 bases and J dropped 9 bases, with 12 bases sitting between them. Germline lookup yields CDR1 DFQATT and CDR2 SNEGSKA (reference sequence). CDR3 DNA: TGCAGTGCCTCCTCAGCGACTGAGCAGTTCTTC. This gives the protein CSASSATEQFF.

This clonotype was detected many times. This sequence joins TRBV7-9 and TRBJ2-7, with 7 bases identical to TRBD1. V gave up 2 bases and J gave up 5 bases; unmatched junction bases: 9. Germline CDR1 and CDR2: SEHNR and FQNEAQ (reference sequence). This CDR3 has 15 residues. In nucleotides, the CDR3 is TGTGCCAGCAGCTTAAGGGGGCAGGGGTACGACGAGCAGTACGTC. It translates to CASSLRGQGYDEQYV.

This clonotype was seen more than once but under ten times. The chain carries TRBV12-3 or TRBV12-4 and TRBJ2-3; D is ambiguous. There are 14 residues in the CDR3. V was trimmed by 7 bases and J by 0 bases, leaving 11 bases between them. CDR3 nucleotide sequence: TGTGCCAGCAACCGCGACTTAAGCACAGATACGCAGTATTTT. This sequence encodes CASNRDLSTDTQYF.

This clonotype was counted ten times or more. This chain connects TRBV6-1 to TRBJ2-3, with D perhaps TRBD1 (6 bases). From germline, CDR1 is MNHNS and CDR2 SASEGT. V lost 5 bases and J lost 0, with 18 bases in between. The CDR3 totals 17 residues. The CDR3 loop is CASSTTRDTTSTDTQYF. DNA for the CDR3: TGTGCCAGCAGTACCACCCGGGACACCACTAGCACAGATACGCAGTATTTT.

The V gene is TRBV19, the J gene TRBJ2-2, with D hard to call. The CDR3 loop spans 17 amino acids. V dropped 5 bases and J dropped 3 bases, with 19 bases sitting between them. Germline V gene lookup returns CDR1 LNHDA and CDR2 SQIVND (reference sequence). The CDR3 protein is CASSSPTPRFYTGELFF. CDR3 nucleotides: TGTGCCAGTAGTTCGCCGACACCTCGCTTTTACACCGGGGAGCTGTTTTTT.

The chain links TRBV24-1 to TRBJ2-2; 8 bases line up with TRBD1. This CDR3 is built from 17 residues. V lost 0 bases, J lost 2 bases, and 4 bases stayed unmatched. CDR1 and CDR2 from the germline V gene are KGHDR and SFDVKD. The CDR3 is CATSDLHGTGNTGELFF. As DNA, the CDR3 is TGTGCCACCAGTGATTTGCACGGGACAGGAAACACCGGGGAGCTGTTTTTT.

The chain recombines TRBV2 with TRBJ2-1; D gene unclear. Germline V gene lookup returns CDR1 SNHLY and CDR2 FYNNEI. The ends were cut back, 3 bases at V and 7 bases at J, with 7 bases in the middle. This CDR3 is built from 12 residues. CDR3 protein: CASSDRRNEQFF. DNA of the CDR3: TGTGCCAGCAGTGACAGACGAAATGAGCAGTTCTTC.